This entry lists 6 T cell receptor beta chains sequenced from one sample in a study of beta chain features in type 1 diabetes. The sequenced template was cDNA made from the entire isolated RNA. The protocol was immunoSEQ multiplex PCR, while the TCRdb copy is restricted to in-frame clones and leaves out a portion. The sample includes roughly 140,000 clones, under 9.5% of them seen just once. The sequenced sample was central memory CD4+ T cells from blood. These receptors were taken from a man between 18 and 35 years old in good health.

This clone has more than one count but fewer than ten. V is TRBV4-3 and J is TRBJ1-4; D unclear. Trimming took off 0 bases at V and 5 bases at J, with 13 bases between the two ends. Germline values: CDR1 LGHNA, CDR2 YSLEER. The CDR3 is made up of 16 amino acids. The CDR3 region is CASSQELRDLNEKLFF. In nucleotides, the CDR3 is TGCGCCAGCAGCCAAGAACTGCGGGATTTAAATGAAAAACTGTTTTTT.

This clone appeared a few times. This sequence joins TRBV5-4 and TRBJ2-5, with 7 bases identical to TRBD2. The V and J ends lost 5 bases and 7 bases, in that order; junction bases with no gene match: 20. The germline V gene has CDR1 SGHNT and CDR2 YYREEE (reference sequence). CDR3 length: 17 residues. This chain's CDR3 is CASSSGGTISFTGTQYF. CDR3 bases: TGTGCCAGCAGTTCCGGAGGGACTATATCTTTTACTGGGACCCAGTACTTC.

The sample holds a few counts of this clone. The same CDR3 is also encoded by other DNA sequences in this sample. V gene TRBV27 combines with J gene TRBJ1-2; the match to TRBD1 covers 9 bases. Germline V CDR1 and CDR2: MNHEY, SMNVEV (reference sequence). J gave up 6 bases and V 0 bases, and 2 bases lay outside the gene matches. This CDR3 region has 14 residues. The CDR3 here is CASSLSGQGNGYTF. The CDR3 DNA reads TGTGCCAGCAGTTTATCGGGACAGGGTAATGGCTACACCTTC.

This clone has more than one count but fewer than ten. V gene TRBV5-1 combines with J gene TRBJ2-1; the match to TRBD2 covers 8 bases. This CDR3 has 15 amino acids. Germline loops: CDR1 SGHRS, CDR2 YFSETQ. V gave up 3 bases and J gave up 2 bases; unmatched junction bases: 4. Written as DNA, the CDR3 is TGCGCCAGCAGCTCCGGGACTAGTCCCTACAATGAGCAGTTCTTC. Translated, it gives CASSSGTSPYNEQFF.

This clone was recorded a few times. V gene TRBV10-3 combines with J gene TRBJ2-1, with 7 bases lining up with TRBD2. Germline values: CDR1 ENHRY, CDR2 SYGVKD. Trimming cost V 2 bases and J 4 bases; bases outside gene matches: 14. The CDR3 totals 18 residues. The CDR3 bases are TGTGCCATCAGTGAGCCGGGCCGTGGCGGGAGTGCGTACAATGAGCAGTTCTTC. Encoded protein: CAISEPGRGGSAYNEQFF.

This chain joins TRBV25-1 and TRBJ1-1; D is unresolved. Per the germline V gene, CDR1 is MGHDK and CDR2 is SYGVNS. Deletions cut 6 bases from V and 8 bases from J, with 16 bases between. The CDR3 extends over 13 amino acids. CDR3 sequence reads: CASRYRDEAEAFF. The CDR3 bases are TGTGCCAGCAGATATCGAGATGAAGCGGAAGCTTTCTTT.